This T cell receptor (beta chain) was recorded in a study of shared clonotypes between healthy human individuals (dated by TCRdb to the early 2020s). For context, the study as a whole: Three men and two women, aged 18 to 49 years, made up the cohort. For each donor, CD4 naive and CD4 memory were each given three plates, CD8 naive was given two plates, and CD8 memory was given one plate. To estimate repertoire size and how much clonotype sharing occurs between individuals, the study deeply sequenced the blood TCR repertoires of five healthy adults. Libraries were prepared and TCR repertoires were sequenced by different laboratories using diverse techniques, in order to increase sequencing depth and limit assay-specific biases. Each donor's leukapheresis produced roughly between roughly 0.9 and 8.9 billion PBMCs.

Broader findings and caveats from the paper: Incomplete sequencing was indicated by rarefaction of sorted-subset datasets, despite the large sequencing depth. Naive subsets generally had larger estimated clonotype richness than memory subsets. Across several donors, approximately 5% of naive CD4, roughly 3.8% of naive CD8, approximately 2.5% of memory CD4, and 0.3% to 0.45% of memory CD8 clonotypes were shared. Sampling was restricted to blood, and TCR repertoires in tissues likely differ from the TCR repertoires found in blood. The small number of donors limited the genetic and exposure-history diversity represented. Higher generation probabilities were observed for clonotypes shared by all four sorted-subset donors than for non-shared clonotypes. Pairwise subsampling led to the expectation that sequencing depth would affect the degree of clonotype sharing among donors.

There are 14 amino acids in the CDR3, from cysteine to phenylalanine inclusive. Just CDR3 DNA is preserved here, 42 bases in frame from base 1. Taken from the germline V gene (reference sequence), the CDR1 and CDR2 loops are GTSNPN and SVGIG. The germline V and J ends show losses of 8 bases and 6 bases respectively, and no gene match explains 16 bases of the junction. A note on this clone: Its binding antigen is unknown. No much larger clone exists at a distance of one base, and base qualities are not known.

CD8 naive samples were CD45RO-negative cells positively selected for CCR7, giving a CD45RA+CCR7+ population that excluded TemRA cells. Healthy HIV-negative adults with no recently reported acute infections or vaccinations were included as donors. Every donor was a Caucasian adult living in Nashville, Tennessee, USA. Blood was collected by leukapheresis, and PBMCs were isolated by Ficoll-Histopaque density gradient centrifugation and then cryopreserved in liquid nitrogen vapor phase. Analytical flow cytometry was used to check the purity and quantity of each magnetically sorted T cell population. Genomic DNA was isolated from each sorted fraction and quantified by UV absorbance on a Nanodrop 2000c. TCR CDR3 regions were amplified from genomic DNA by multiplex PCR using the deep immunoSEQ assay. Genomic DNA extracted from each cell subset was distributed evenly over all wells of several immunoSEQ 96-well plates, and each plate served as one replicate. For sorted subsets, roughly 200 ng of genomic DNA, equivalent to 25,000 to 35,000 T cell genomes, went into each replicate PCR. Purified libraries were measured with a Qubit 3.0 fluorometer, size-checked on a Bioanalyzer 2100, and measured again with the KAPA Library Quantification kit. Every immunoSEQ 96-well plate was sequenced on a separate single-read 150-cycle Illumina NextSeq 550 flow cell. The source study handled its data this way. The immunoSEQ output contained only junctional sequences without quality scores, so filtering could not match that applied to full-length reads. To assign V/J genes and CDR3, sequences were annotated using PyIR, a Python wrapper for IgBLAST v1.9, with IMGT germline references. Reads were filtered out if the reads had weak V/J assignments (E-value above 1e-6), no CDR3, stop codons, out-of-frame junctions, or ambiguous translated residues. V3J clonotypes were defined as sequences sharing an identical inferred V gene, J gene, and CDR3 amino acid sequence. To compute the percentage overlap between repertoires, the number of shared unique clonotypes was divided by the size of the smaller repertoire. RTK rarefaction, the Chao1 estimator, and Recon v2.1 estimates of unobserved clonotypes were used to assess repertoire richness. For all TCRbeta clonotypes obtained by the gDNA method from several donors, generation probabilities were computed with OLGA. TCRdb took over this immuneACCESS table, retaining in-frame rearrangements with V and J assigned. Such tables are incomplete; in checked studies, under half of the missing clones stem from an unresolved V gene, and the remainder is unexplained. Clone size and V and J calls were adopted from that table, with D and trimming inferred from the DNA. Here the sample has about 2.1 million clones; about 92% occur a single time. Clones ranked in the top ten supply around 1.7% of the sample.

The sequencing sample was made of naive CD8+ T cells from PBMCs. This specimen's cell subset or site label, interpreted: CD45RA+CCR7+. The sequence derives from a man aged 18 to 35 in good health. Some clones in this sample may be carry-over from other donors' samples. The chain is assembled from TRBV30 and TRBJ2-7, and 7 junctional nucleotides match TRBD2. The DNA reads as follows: TGTGCCGGGGGGGGAGAAGCGGGTCTATTCGAGCAGTACTTC. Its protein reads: CAGGGEAGLFEQYF.